This paragraph reports one T cell receptor beta chain. It has no known antigen specificity. Nothing much larger sits one base from this clone, and base qualities are not available. This specimen belongs to a study of CD8+CD57+ T cells in acquired aplastic anemia listed by TCRdb under 2018. In terms of the full investigation: Extracted DNA from sorted CD4+ and CD8+ cells averaged approximately 3.4 ug, ranging from roughly 0.17 to 30 ug. A CD8+CD57+ expansion meant a frequency higher than the mean frequency seen in healthy subjects. What the study reported, not specific to this receptor: Twenty-nine CD8+ CDR3 sequences were shared between patients and controls but appeared highly expressed in patients and within their immunodominant clones. Between patients and healthy controls, no significant difference in CD8+ Simpson's diversity was found (P=0.060).

Profiling of TCR beta VDJ combinations and CDR3 sequences used genomic DNA as the template. An Illumina HiSeq 2000 was the platform used for TCR repertoire sequencing. In the original analysis: Repertoires were assessed using TRBV/TRBJ rearrangement plots, CDR3 size and DJ length profiles, and Simpson's diversity index. The immunodominant clone was defined as the most abundant DNA sequence in deep sequencing data. CDR3 amino acid sequences were screened for sharing across subjects and were compared with published repertoires and the VDJdb database. Using fastp at Q25 and MiXCR, TCRdb reprocessed the public reads and kept productive beta chains. CDR3 protein duplicates are merged, each entry listing the most common genes and DNA. These V and J calls originate from TCRdb's pipeline instead of the authors' own analysis. This sample comprises roughly 280,000 distinct CDR3 sequences, 56% of them detected only once. 1.3% of the sample is in the top ten clones.

Expansion of CD8+CD57+ cells had been shown by flow cytometry in the patients chosen for sequencing. Every patient had a diagnosis of severe acquired aplastic anemia based on International Study of Aplastic Anemia and Agranulocytosis and Camitta criteria. At the time blood was sampled, none of the patients had received any therapy. In this study, sorted CD4+ and CD8+ T cells from the blood of healthy subjects and of severe aplastic anemia patients had their TCR repertoires deep-sequenced. Patients were enrolled under clinicaltrials.gov protocols 00001620, 01623167, 00001397, 00071045, 00081523 and 00961064 in the USA. Ficoll-Paque density gradient centrifugation was used to isolate peripheral blood mononuclear cells. Before DNA extraction, CD4+ and CD8+ T cells were sorted by FACS or by magnetic beads. V lost 2 bases and J lost 9 bases; the stretch between them is 11 bases long. Sequences SEHNR (CDR1) and FQNEAQ (CDR2) are obtained from the germline V gene (reference sequence). From cysteine to phenylalanine, the CDR3 is 14 amino acids long. Only the CDR3 region is kept as DNA, spanning 42 bases read in frame from base 1.

The sequence was collected from a human donor with aplastic anemia. The sequencing sample was made of sorted CD4+, CD8+, or CD8+CD57+ T cells (not recorded which) from PBMCs. Rearrangement joined TRBV7-9 to TRBJ1-6; there is no confident call for the D gene. The sequenced DNA is TGTGCCAGCAGCTTACTGGGTTTGGGTTCACCCCTCCACTTT. This encodes CASSLLGLGSPLHF.